This TCR beta chain was captured in a study of post-analysis software for immune sequencing data. Across the whole study: Courses of disease covered relapsing-remitting, secondary progressive and progressive-relapsing multiple sclerosis. Study-level results: With F measure, samples from one preparation batch clustered together strongly.

Unique molecular identifiers were built into the TCR beta cDNA libraries. T cells, about 0.9 to 10 million of them, yielded roughly 550,000 cDNA molecules. TCRdb recomputed calls from the PCR reads with MiXCR, one row per CDR3 protein. The sample shows roughly 870,000 distinct CDR3 sequences, 53% of them seen only once. On this clonotype itself: What it recognizes is unknown.

The clonotype originates from a girl aged 10 to 17 with multiple sclerosis. The sample consisted of blood.

The CDR3 nucleotides are TGTGCCTGGTCGGGGGACGGGAGCAATCAGCCCCAGCATTTT. Protein: CAWSGDGSNQPQHF. The rearrangement joins TRBV30 to TRBJ1-5; the D gene is possibly TRBD1 (5 bases). The CDR3 consists of 14 residues. V lost 5 bases to trimming and J lost 1 base, with 12 bases between them. Germline V gene lookup returns CDR1 GTSNPN and CDR2 SVGIG (reference sequence).